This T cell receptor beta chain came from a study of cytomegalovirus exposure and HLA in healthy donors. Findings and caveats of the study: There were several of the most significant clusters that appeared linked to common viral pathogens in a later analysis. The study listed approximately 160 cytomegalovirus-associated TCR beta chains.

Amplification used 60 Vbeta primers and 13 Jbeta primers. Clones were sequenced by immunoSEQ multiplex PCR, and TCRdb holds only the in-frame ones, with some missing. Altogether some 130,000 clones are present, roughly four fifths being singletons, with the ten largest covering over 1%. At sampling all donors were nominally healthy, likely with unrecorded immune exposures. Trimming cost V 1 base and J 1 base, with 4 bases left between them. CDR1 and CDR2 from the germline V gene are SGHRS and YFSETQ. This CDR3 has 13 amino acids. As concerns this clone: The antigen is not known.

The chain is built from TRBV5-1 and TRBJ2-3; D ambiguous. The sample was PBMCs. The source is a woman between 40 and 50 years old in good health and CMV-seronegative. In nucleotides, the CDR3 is TGCGCCAGCAGCTTGCCGGGCACAGATACGCAGTATTTT. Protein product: CASSLPGTDTQYF.